Below are 19 T cell receptor beta chains sequenced from a single sample in a study of shared clonotypes between healthy human individuals. Only in-frame clones appear in the TCRdb table, and some are missing; sequencing was by immunoSEQ multiplex PCR. The sample includes approximately 350,000 clones, under 80% seen only once; the top ten take 10%. Material: memory CD4+ T cells sorted from blood. Subset indicated: CD45RA-negative fraction. The receptor set was obtained from a man aged 25 to 40 in good health.

The genes are TRBV11-2 and TRBJ2-7; D gene uncertain. V was shortened by 4 bases and J by 6 bases, with 10 bases between the two germline ends. The CDR3 totals 12 residues. CDR1 and CDR2 from the germline V gene are SGHAT and FQNNGV. The CDR3 sequence: CASSSSLGEQYF. DNA of the CDR3: TGTGCCAGCAGCTCCTCCTTGGGCGAGCAGTACTTC. Filled out from reference TRBV11-2 and TRBJ2-7, the complete variable domain reads EAGVAQSPRYKIIEKRQSVAFWCNPISGHATLYWYQQILGQGPKLLIQFQNNGVVDDSQLPKDRFSAERLKGVDSTLKIQPAKLEDSAVYLCASSSSLGEQYFGPGTRLTVT.

The V call is TRBV18, the J call TRBJ2-7, with 8 nucleotides matching TRBD1. After removal of 9 bases from V and 1 base from J, the junction contained 5 bases not matched to a gene. From germline, CDR1 is KGHSH and CDR2 LQKENI. This CDR3 has 13 residues. CDR3 region: CASFRTGSYEQYF. The DNA of the CDR3 is TGTGCCAGTTTTCGGACAGGGTCCTACGAGCAGTACTTC.

The chain carries TRBV5-6 and TRBJ2-2, with 9 nucleotides matching TRBD2. The trim removed 0 bases at V and 6 bases at J, leaving 9 bases unmatched. CDR3 length: 17 amino acids. The germline gives CDR1 SGHDT, CDR2 YYEEEE. In DNA form, the CDR3 reads TGTGCCAGCAGCTTGGCGCCTAGCGGGATATTACCCGGGGAGCTGTTTTTT. Translated: CASSLAPSGILPGELFF.

The gene calls are TRBV7-3 and TRBJ2-5, with D possibly TRBD1 on 6 matching bases. The CDR3 spans 15 residues. Germline loops: CDR1 SGHTA, CDR2 FQGTGA. The V and J ends lost 5 bases and 3 bases respectively, with 16 bases between them. CDR3 nucleotide sequence: TGTGCCAGCAGCGCGGCCGGGACAACCGAAGAGACCCAGTACTTC. This encodes CASSAAGTTEETQYF.

V is TRBV2 and J is TRBJ2-6; a possible D gene is TRBD1 (5 bases). CDR1 is SNHLY and CDR2 is FYNNEI in the germline V gene. Trimming stripped 7 bases from V and 6 bases from J, with 19 bases between. The CDR3 length is 16 residues. CDR3 coding DNA: TGTGCCAGCATAAGGGGTGACCTAGGGGCGGCCAACGTCCTGACTTTC. Protein product: CASIRGDLGAANVLTF.

This clone was picked up many times. The rearrangement joins TRBV11-2 to TRBJ1-3; D remains unclear. The CDR3 covers 17 residues. The germline V gene encodes CDR1 SGHAT and CDR2 FQNNGV. V was pared by 0 bases and J by 4 bases, with 16 bases between. The CDR3 loop is CASSLEGGRKGGNTIYF. CDR3 DNA sequence: TGTGCCAGCAGCTTAGAAGGAGGACGGAAAGGGGGAAACACCATATATTTT.

The chain is built from TRBV29-1 and TRBJ2-3, with 12 bases lining up with TRBD2. The trim removed 4 bases at V and 3 bases at J, leaving 5 bases unmatched. This CDR3 comprises 15 residues. From germline, CDR1 is SQVTM and CDR2 ANQGSEA. The CDR3 protein is CSVALAGGGTDTQYF. DNA for the CDR3: TGCAGCGTTGCGCTAGCGGGAGGGGGAACAGATACGCAGTATTTT.

The chain carries TRBV11-3 and TRBJ2-2, with D possibly being TRBD2 (5 bases). With 5 bases removed from V and 14 bases from J, the gap between germline ends came to 15 bases. The germline gives CDR1 SGHNT, CDR2 YENEEA. This CDR3 has 12 amino acids. The CDR3 coding sequence is TGTGCCAGCAGCCTGCAGGATGGAGGACTGTTTTTT. Translation gives CASSLQDGGLFF.

The rearrangement joins TRBV6-4 to TRBJ2-7, with 7 bases matching TRBD1. The CDR3 contains 14 residues. Germline trimming cut 6 bases from V and 5 bases from J; bases unmatched to any gene: 10. Germline lookup yields CDR1 MRHNA and CDR2 SNTAGT. The DNA of the CDR3 is TGTGCCAGCAGGGATAGACAGGGACGGCACGAGCAGTACTTC. Protein sequence: CASRDRQGRHEQYF.

V is TRBV28 and J is TRBJ1-2, with 7 bases that match TRBD1. In germline, CDR1 is MDHEN, CDR2 SYDVKM. CDR3 length equals 13 residues. V shed 10 bases and J 4 bases; nucleotides not matched to a gene: 9. CDR3: CATSPGQTYGYTF. In DNA form, the CDR3 reads TGTGCCACGTCTCCGGGACAGACCTATGGCTACACCTTC.

This clone has just a few counts. The same CDR3 arises from other DNA sequences in this sample as well. The chain employs TRBV19 and TRBJ2-2; TRBD1 might be the D (6 bases). The CDR3 extends over 15 amino acids. V lost 4 bases and J lost 0, with 9 bases in between. Germline loops: CDR1 LNHDA, CDR2 SQIVND (reference sequence). CDR3 sequence (DNA): TGTGCCAGTAGTACGCGGACAGCGAACACCGGGGAGCTGTTTTTT. Its protein is CASSTRTANTGELFF.

The chain has TRBV30 and TRBJ1-1, with D possibly being TRBD1 (5 bases). The germline gives CDR1 GTSNPN, CDR2 SVGIG (reference sequence). This CDR3 is built from 13 residues. V lost 2 bases and J lost 1, with 8 bases in between. Here the CDR3 reads CAWSLQGNTEAFF. The CDR3 DNA reads TGTGCCTGGAGTCTTCAGGGGAACACTGAAGCTTTCTTT.

The chain uses TRBV9 and TRBJ2-7; 8 nucleotides agree with TRBD2. Germline assignment: CDR1 SGDLS and CDR2 YYNGEE. CDR3 length: 16 amino acids. V dropped 0 bases and J dropped 3; count of bases not matched to a gene: 8. The CDR3 sequence: CASSVAGGPMFYEQYF. Written as DNA, the CDR3 is TGTGCCAGCAGCGTAGCGGGAGGGCCGATGTTCTACGAGCAGTACTTC.

The chain's CDR3 is CASSESGQGQPQHF. The CDR3 DNA reads TGTGCCAGCAGTGAATCGGGACAGGGGCAGCCCCAGCATTTT. The rearrangement uses TRBV25-1 and TRBJ1-5; TRBD1 agrees at 10 bases. CDR1 and CDR2 from the germline V gene are MGHDK and SYGVNS. The CDR3 has 14 amino acids. V was pared by 1 base and J by 7 bases, with 1 base of the junction left unmatched.

The rearrangement links TRBV18 to TRBJ2-7; 7 nucleotides match TRBD2. There are 16 residues in the CDR3. Germline V gene lookup returns CDR1 KGHSH and CDR2 LQKENI. V lost 0 bases, J lost 4 bases, and 9 bases stayed unmatched. CDR3 in DNA: TGTGCCAGCTCACCACCGAGTGGCGGGAGATATTACGAGCAGTACTTC. Its translation: CASSPPSGGRYYEQYF.

This chain connects TRBV5-1 to TRBJ2-5, with TRBD2 matching over 11 bases. Germline lookup yields CDR1 SGHRS and CDR2 YFSETQ. The CDR3 sequence is 14 residues long. With 3 bases clipped from V and 4 bases from J, the junction kept 2 bases outside the gene matches. CDR3 DNA: TGCGCCAGCAGCTCGACTAGCGGGACAGAGACCCAGTACTTC. This gives the protein CASSSTSGTETQYF. Looking up the rest from reference TRBV5-1 and TRBJ2-5 gives the full variable domain: KAGVTQTPRYLIKTRGQQVTLSCSPISGHRSVSWYQQTPGQGLQFLFEYFSETQRNKGNFPGRFSGRQFSNSRSEMNVSTLELGDSALYLCASSSTSGTETQYFGPGTRLLVL.

The V gene is TRBV28, the J gene TRBJ2-7, with 8 bases matching TRBD1. CDR3 length equals 14 residues. The V gene end was trimmed by 4 bases and the J gene end by 5 bases; junction bases not matched to a gene: 7. Germline CDR1 MDHEN, CDR2 SYDVKM. CDR3 DNA: TGTGCCAGCAGTTGGTGGGACAGGTATCACGAGCAGTACTTC. Translating gives CASSWWDRYHEQYF.

This clone has just a few counts. The chain combines TRBV2 with TRBJ1-3, with D unresolved. CDR1 and CDR2 from the germline V gene are SNHLY and FYNNEI. Trimming took off 6 bases at V and 0 bases at J, with 12 bases between the two ends. This CDR3 is 15 amino acids long. The CDR3 nucleotides are TGTGCCAGCAGGTCAGACTTATACTCTGGAAACACCATATATTTT. Protein product: CASRSDLYSGNTIYF. Complete variable domain (other parts from reference TRBV2 and TRBJ1-3): EPEVTQTPSHQVTQMGQEVILRCVPISNHLYFYWYRQILGQKVEFLVSFYNNEISEKSEIFDDQFSVERPDGSNFTLKIRSTKLEDSAMYFCASRSDLYSGNTIYFGEGSWLTVV.

The chain joins TRBV6-6 to TRBJ1-2; the match to TRBD1 covers 8 bases. This CDR3 spans 14 amino acids. V lost 6 bases and J lost 1; bases outside the gene matches: 4. Germline values: CDR1 MNHNY, CDR2 SVGAGI (reference sequence). The chain's CDR3 is CASRKQGGNYGYTF. CDR3 nucleotides: TGTGCCAGCAGGAAACAGGGGGGTAACTATGGCTACACCTTC.